This T cell receptor (beta chain) emerged from a study of shared clonotypes between healthy human individuals. Study results and caveats: Larger richness was generally estimated for naive than memory subsets.

Sequenced by immunoSEQ multiplex PCR; TCRdb stores in-frame clones only, minus some. Of about a million clones detected, about three quarters appear once; the ten largest clones hold less than 1.5%. In regard to this clone: Its specificity is not known.

This clonotype was obtained from a young man in good health. Sequencing was done on a sample of memory CD4+ T cells sorted from blood. Subset in this sample: CD45RA-negative fraction.

The chain's CDR3 is CASSEWSGTRYEQYF. For the CDR3, the DNA is TGCGCCAGCAGTGAGTGGAGCGGGACCCGCTACGAGCAGTACTTC. This sequence joins TRBV10-1 and TRBJ2-7; 7 positions match TRBD2. Germline-derived CDR1 and CDR2 are WNHNN and SYGVQD (reference sequence). The V gene end was trimmed by 1 base and the J gene end by 3 bases; junction bases not matched to a gene: 6. The CDR3 spans 15 residues.